This note documents a single T cell receptor (beta chain) sequence. A read error may produce the germline difference seen at one junction end. The germline V gene has CDR1 LNHDA and CDR2 SQIVND (reference sequence). The CDR3 runs 14 residues. These data are taken from a study of blood T cell repertoires in COVID-19. For the study at large: Acute and convalescent COVID-19 specimens originated in the United States, Italy and Spain. PBMCs, B-cell-depleted T cells, or T cells provided the cDNA or gDNA that made up the material.

Seattle's enrolled individuals joined amid active infection and were then monitored longitudinally. TCRdb's copy holds only in-frame clones and misses some; the assay was immunoSEQ multiplex PCR. The table includes nearly 250,000 clones, more than 70% detected once. The source of this sequence is a woman older than 75 with COVID-19, enrolled during active disease. The sequenced sample consisted of peripheral blood. The chain carries TRBV19 and TRBJ2-1; TRBD1 aligns across 7 bases. In DNA, the CDR3 is TGTGCCAGTAGTACTACAGACAGGGCTTCAGGGCTAGTCTTC. It encodes CASSTTDRASGLVF.